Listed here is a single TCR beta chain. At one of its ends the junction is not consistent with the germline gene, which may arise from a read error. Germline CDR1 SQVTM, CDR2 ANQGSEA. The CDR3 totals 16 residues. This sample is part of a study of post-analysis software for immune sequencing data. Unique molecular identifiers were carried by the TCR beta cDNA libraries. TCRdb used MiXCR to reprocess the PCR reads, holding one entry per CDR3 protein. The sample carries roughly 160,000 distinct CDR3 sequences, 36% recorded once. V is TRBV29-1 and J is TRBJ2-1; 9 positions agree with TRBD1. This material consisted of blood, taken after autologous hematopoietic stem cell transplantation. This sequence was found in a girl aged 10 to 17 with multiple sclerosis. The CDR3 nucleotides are TGCGGCGTTGAAGATCTTCCGGGACAGGGAGGCAATGAGCAGTTCTTC. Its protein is CGVEDLPGQGGNEQFF.